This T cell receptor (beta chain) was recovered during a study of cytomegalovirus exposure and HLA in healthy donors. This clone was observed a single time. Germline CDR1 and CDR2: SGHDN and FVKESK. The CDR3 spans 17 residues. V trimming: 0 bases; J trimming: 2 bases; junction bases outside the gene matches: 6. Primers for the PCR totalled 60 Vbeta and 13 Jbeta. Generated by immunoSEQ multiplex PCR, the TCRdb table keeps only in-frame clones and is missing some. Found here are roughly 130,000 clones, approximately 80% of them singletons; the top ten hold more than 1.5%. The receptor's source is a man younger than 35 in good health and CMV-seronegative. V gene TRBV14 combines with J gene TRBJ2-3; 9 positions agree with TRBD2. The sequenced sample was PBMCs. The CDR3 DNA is TGTGCCAGCAGCCAAGATCTTACTAGCGGGTTCACAGATACGCAGTATTTT. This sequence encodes CASSQDLTSGFTDTQYF.